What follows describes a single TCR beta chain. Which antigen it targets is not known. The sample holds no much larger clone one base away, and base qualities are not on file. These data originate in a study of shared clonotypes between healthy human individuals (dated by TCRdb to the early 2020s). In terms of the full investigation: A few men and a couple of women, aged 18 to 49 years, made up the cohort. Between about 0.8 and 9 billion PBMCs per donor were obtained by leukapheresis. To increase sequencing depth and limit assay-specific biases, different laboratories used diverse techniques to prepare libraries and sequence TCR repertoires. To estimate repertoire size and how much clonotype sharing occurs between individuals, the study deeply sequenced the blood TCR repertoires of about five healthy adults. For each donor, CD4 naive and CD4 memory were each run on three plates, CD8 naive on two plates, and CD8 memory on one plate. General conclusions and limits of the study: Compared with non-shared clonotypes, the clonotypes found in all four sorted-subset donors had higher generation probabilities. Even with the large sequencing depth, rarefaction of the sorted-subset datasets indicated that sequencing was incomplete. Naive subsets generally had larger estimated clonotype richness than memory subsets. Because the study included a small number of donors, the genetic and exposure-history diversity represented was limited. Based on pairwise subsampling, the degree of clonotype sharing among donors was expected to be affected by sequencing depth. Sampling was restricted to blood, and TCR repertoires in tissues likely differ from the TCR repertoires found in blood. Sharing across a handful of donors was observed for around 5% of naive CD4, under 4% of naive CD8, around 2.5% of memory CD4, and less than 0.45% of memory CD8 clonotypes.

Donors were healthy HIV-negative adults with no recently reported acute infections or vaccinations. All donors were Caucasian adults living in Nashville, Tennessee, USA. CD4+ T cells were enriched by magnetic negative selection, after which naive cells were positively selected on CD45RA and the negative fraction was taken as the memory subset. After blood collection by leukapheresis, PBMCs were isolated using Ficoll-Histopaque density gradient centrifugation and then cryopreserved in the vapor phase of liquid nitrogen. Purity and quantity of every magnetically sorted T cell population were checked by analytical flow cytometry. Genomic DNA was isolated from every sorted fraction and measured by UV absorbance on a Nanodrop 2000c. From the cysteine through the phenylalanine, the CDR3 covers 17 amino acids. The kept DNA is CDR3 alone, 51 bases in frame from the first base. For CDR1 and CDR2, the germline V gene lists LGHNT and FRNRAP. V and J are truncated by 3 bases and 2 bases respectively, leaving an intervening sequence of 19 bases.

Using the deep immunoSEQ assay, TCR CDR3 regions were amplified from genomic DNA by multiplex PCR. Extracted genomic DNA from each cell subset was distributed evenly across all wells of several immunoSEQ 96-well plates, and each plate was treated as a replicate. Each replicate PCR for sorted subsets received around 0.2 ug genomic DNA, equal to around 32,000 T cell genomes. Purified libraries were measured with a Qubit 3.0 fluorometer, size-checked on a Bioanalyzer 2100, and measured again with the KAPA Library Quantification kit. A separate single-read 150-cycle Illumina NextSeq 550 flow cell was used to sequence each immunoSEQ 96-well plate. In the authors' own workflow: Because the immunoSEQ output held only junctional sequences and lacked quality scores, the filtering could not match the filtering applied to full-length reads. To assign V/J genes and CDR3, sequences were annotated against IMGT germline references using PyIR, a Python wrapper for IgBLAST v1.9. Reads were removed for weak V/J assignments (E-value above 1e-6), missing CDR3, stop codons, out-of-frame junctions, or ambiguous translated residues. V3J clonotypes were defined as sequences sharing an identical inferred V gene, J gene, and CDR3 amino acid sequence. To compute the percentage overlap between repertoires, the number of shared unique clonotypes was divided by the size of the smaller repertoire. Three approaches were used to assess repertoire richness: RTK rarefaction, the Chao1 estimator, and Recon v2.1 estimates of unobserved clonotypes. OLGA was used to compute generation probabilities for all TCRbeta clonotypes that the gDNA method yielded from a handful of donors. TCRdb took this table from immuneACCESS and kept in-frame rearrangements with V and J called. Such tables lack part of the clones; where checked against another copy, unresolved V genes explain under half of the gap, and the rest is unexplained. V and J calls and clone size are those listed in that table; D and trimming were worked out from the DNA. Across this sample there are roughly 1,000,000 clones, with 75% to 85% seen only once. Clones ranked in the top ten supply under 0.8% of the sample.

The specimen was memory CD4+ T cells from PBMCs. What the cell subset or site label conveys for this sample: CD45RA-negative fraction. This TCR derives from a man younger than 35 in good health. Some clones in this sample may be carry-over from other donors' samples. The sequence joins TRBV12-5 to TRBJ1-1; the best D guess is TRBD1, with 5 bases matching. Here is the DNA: TGTGCTAGTGGTTTCGTCCTGTCACCCGGGGGAAACACTGAAGCTTTCTTT. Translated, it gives CASGFVLSPGGNTEAFF.